Listed here is a single T cell receptor (beta chain). Assay used: immunoSEQ multiplex PCR; TCRdb lists only in-frame clones, some missing. The sample lists tens of thousands of clones, about 80% seen once, with about 20% in the top ten. The CDR3 contains 15 residues. V shed 8 bases, J shed 2 bases, and the junction held 1 base outside the gene matches. From germline, CDR1 is MNHEY and CDR2 SMNVEV (reference sequence). This sample was taken from a study of blood T cell repertoires in COVID-19. The sequence was collected from a man aged 25 to 40 with COVID-19, enrolled during active disease. The chain uses TRBV27 and TRBJ2-2, with TRBD2 identical over 14 bases. Sequenced sample: peripheral blood. In DNA, the CDR3 is TGTGCCAGCGGGACTAGCGGGAGAAACACCGGGGAGCTGTTTTTT. Encoded protein: CASGTSGRNTGELFF.